This entry concerns a single T cell receptor beta chain. Its antigen is unknown. No much larger clonotype is one base removed from it; base qualities were not supplied. The sample originates from a study of T cells in Graves' hyperthyroidism and ophthalmopathy (dated by TCRdb to the late 2010s). For context, the study as a whole: Peripheral blood samples were taken at the time of initial diagnosis, prior to any treatment. To identify TCR V-J signatures that set the groups apart, the researchers used a discovery cohort of about a hundred patients, made up of under 45 with Graves' ophthalmopathy and 57 with stable Graves' hyperthyroidism. An independent validation cohort of some 18 hyperthyroidism patients and approximately 16 patients who later progressed to ophthalmopathy tested prospective prediction of ophthalmopathy. The approximately 90 discovery patients were divided at random into training and test sets in a 7:3 ratio. The study also compared thyroid tissue and blood T-cell repertoires from 5 to 7 Graves' hyperthyroidism patients. Following sampling, methimazole starting at 30 mg daily was given to hyperthyroidism patients, and high-dose intravenous methylprednisolone was given to ophthalmopathy patients. TCR Vbeta CDR3 sequencing of 135 peripheral blood samples (over 40 ophthalmopathy, around 80 hyperthyroidism and around 17 progressor patients) is reported in the paper.

Points the paper makes about the study in general: Blood samples also contained most of the expanded thyroid clonotypes (frequency above 0.001), which suggests that blood repertoires may reflect thyroid immune responses. Sample size was not statistically predetermined, and blinding of investigators to group allocation was not performed. In cross-validation, a model built on a 13 V-J signature told ophthalmopathy apart from stable hyperthyroidism with approximately 91% sensitivity and about 81% specificity, and in testing the same model reached 80%/75%. In validation, the model predicted progression to ophthalmopathy a median of approximately 6.3 months before onset, with over 60% sensitivity and roughly 79% specificity.

The junction shows trimming of 4 bases on V and 5 bases on J, plus 12 bases between the germline ends. Its CDR3 holds 14 amino acids, cysteine through phenylalanine. The sequence is cut down to CDR3 DNA, 42 bases in frame from base 1. Based on the germline V gene, the CDR1 and CDR2 sequences are SNHLY and FYNNEI. Hyperthyroidism patients were newly diagnosed, with disease duration under 2 months, and aged 18 to 65 years. The study excluded patients with uncontrolled infections, other autoimmune diseases, pregnancy or lactation. Clinical symptoms, serum thyroxine and TRAb, thyroid ultrasound, and orbital computed tomography formed the basis for the diagnoses. Blood from progressor patients was drawn when they were first diagnosed with hyperthyroidism, before any ophthalmopathy symptoms appeared. PBMCs were isolated from more than 8 ml of fresh peripheral blood by Ficoll-Paque density gradient centrifugation. Patients classed as progressors first received a Graves' hyperthyroidism diagnosis and then went on to develop ophthalmopathy during follow-up. Total RNA was extracted using Trizol reagent, and RNA quality was assessed on an Agilent 2100 Bioanalyzer.

TCR beta CDR3 regions were amplified from RNA transcripts. The first round of RT-PCR for the TCR CDR3 was performed with the HTBI primer set and the Qiagen OneStep RT-PCR kit. Libraries were constructed in a second round of multiplex PCR, after which size selection and purification were carried out. The libraries were sequenced on an Illumina HiSeq2000 using paired-end 100 bp reads. The authors processed their data as follows. Raw data were processed with SOAPnuke, discarding reads with adapters, uncalled bases, mean Phred below 15, or no exact constant-primer or identifier match. COPE v1.2.5 was used to merge the high-quality paired reads, and each unique nucleotide sequence was defined as a clonotype. MiTCR v1.1 was used to align clonotypes to the IMGT TRBV, TRBD and TRBJ reference segments. The analysis was restricted to V-J combinations with a frequency above 0.0001, which together covered about 99% of the repertoires. The TCS score was defined as the ratio of F50 (clonal expansion) to E x V (chaos), calculated using BLOSUM62-based TCRdist between CDR3 peptides within each V-J. Welch's t-statistics and random forest reduced around 520 V-J features to around 14, which were used in a naive Bayes classifier (R e1071). TCRdb applied fastp at Q25 and MiXCR to the public reads, then kept only in-frame beta chains. Rows merge per CDR3 protein into single entries with the most common DNA and genes. It is TCRdb's table, rather than the study itself, that gives the V and J calls and clone size. The table for this sample lists around 250,000 distinct CDR3 sequences; just over 14% of them were counted only once. The biggest ten clones account for more than 10% of the sample.

Sequencing was done on a sample of blood. The TCR was taken from a woman between 40 and 55 years old with Graves' hyperthyroidism that later progressed to Graves' ophthalmopathy. The V and J genes are TRBV2 and TRBJ1-5, with a tentative D gene TRBD1 over 5 matching bases. The nucleotide sequence reads as follows: TGTGCCAGCAGTGTTGAGGGGATGGATCAGCCCCAGCATTTT. Translated, this is CASSVEGMDQPQHF. With the rest looked up from the reference TRBV2 and TRBJ1-5 genes rather than sequenced, the full variable domain is EPEVTQTPSHQVTQMGQEVILRCVPISNHLYFYWYRQILGQKVEFLVSFYNNEISEKSEIFDDQFSVERPDGSNFTLKIRSTKLEDSAMYFCASSVEGMDQPQHFGDGTRLSIL.